These 7 T cell receptor beta chains share one sample of origin, sequenced in a study of cytomegalovirus exposure and HLA in healthy donors. Primers for the PCR totalled 60 Vbeta and 13 Jbeta. The table came from immunoSEQ multiplex PCR; TCRdb's copy has only in-frame clones and leaves some out. The sample has about 140,000 clones; under 90% are singletons. Material for sequencing was PBMCs. Receptors were obtained from a man aged 40-50 years in good health and CMV-seronegative.

The genes are TRBV5-1 and TRBJ2-2; 7 nucleotides line up with TRBD1. The CDR3 loop spans 17 amino acids. V lost 4 bases, J lost 2 bases, and 11 bases stayed unmatched. Germline CDR1 SGHRS, CDR2 YFSETQ. The DNA for the CDR3 is TGCGCCAGCAGCCGGTTAGGGACAGCCATTAACACCGGGGAGCTGTTTTTT. This gives the protein CASSRLGTAINTGELFF.

The chain has TRBV18 and TRBJ2-3; 9 bases map to TRBD2. Looked up from germline, CDR1 is KGHSH and CDR2 is LQKENI. The CDR3 sequence is 14 residues long. V lost 7 bases and J lost 7; bases outside the gene matches: 9. CDR3 nucleotide sequence: TGTGCCAGCTTACCTTCACTAGCGGGCAATACGCAGTATTTT. It encodes CASLPSLAGNTQYF.

The chain links TRBV12-5 to TRBJ1-3; D perhaps matches TRBD1 (5 bases). The length of the CDR3 is 16 residues. Trimming pared 5 bases from V and 0 bases from J, leaving 14 bases between. Per germline, CDR1 LGHNT and CDR2 FRNRAP. The CDR3 sequence: CASGPGLSSSGNTIYF. The CDR3, as DNA: TGTGCTAGTGGTCCGGGACTCTCAAGCTCTGGAAACACCATATATTTT.

This rearrangement joins TRBV5-6 to TRBJ1-5; a weak D match, TRBD1 (5 bases). The length of the CDR3 is 14 residues. Germline CDR1 is SGHDT and CDR2 is YYEEEE. Trimming took 0 bases from V and 5 from J, leaving 9 bases between them. CDR3 DNA sequence: TGTGCCAGCAGCTTGGAGGGGTGGGATCAGCCCCAGCATTTT. Translation gives CASSLEGWDQPQHF.

The chain links TRBV27 to TRBJ1-1; D may be TRBD1 (6 bases). Germline lookup yields CDR1 MNHEY and CDR2 SMNVEV (reference sequence). This CDR3 comprises 14 residues. V was shortened by 6 bases and J by 5 bases, with 16 bases between the two germline ends. The DNA for the CDR3 is TGTGCCAGCAGAAGGACGCCAGGGGTAACTGAAGCTTTCTTT. Amino acids: CASRRTPGVTEAFF.

The chain couples TRBV11-2 to TRBJ1-2, with D possibly TRBD1 on 5 matching bases. The CDR3 is made up of 13 amino acids. Germline V lookup: CDR1 SGHAT, CDR2 FQNNGV. Trimming shortened V by 5 bases and J by 4 bases, and 11 bases separated the two germline ends. The CDR3 DNA reads TGTGCCAGCAGCCACGGGGGGGGCTATGGCTACACCTTC. Translation: CASSHGGGYGYTF.

This clone appeared once. The genes are TRBV7-2 and TRBJ1-4, with 7 nucleotides matching TRBD1. CDR1 and CDR2 from the germline V gene are SGHTA and FQGNSA. The CDR3 consists of 16 residues. With V trimmed by 5 bases and J by 5 bases, 11 bases remained unmatched. The CDR3 DNA follows: TGTGCCAGCAGCACCCAAACGGGACAGCAGAATGAAAAACTGTTTTTT. It codes for CASSTQTGQQNEKLFF. Filled out from reference TRBV7-2 and TRBJ1-4, the complete variable domain reads GAGVSQSPSNKVTEKGKDVELRCDPISGHTALYWYRQSLGQGLEFLIYFQGNSAPDKSGLPSDRFSAERTGGSVSTLTIQRTQQEDSAVYLCASSTQTGQQNEKLFFGSGTQLSVL.